The next 30 T cell receptor beta chains were all read from a single sample in a study of T cells in Graves' hyperthyroidism and ophthalmopathy. Amplified TCR beta CDR3 regions came from RNA transcripts. The TCR CDR3 was amplified in a first-round RT-PCR using the HTBI primer set. TCRdb passed the multiplex PCR reads through MiXCR, listing each CDR3 protein once. The sample contains a few hundred thousand distinct CDR3 sequences, around 14% of which appear only once. The sequenced sample consisted of blood. These receptors came from a woman in her 30s with Graves' hyperthyroidism.

There are many counts of this clonotype. The rearrangement uses TRBV12-3 or TRBV12-4 and TRBJ2-3; 12 nucleotides match TRBD2. This CDR3 is 19 amino acids long. The V gene end was trimmed by 0 bases and the J gene end by 2 bases; junction bases not matched to a gene: 9. In DNA, the CDR3 is TGTGCCAGCAGTTTAGCGCGGCTAGCGGGAGGGCCCCTCACAGATACGCAGTATTTT. It encodes CASSLARLAGGPLTDTQYF.

This clonotype has a count of ten or more. This chain uses TRBV28 with TRBJ1-2; a possible D gene is TRBD1 (5 bases). The CDR3 runs to 13 residues. V lost 3 bases and J 5 bases, leaving 10 bases between the germline ends. The germline CDR1 and CDR2 sequences are MDHEN and SYDVKM. The CDR3, as DNA: TGTGCCAGCAGTTTCCCGGACATGTATGGCTACACCTTC. It yields the protein CASSFPDMYGYTF.

This clonotype was seen repeatedly, ten times or more. The chain has TRBV2 and TRBJ2-3, with 9 bases matching TRBD1. This CDR3 has 15 residues. V was pared by 3 bases and J by 1 base, with 2 bases of the junction left unmatched. Germline V lookup: CDR1 SNHLY, CDR2 FYNNEI. CDR3 protein: CASSDRTGGTDTQYF. The DNA of the CDR3 is TGTGCCAGCAGTGACCGGACAGGGGGCACAGATACGCAGTATTTT.

In regard to this clonotype: A clone one base away is much larger, so this may be a read error. The chain links TRBV30 to TRBJ2-1; 11 bases are shared with TRBD2. The CDR3 extends over 14 amino acids. J was trimmed by 6 bases and V by 8 bases; bases with no gene match: 9. In germline, CDR1 is GTSNPN, CDR2 SVGIG (reference sequence). CDR3 in DNA: TGTGCCCGGAATGAACTAGCGGGAGTCAATGAGCAGTTCTTC. It codes for CARNELAGVNEQFF.

The table lists this clonotype with a few counts. J is TRBJ2-7 and V is TRBV5-6; 9 nucleotides line up with TRBD2. Germline values: CDR1 SGHDT, CDR2 YYEEEE. The CDR3 loop spans 13 amino acids. The V and J ends lost 8 bases and 3 bases, in that order; junction bases with no gene match: 6. The CDR3: CASGAGGGYEQYF. The CDR3 nucleotides read TGTGCCAGTGGAGCGGGAGGTGGCTACGAGCAGTACTTC.

The chain joins TRBV10-2 to TRBJ1-6; TRBD1 matches at 7 bases. There are 13 residues in the CDR3. The junction had 8 bases not matched to a gene; V was cut back by 8 bases and J by 10 bases. Germline V CDR1 and CDR2: WSHSY, SAAADI. CDR3 amino acids: CASSTGVGSPLHF. CDR3 sequence (DNA): TGCGCCAGCTCTACAGGGGTGGGGTCACCCCTCCACTTT.

The chain uses TRBV7-9 and TRBJ1-4, with unresolved D. Trimming removed 3 bases at V and 3 bases at J, with 11 bases between. In germline, CDR1 is SEHNR, CDR2 FQNEAQ (reference sequence). The CDR3 totals 15 residues. CDR3 coding DNA: TGTGCCAGCAGCTTCTCCGGGTGGGCTAATGAAAAACTGTTTTTT. Translation gives CASSFSGWANEKLFF.

This clonotype was seen a few times. The rearrangement joins TRBV29-1 to TRBJ2-2; TRBD2 matches at 10 bases. Germline V gives CDR1 SQVTM, CDR2 ANQGSEA. The CDR3 runs to 15 residues. V was clipped by 6 bases and J by 8 bases; unmatched bases: 12. CDR3 residues: CSVPELAGVEGELFF. The DNA of the CDR3 is TGCAGCGTCCCAGAGCTAGCGGGGGTGGAGGGGGAGCTGTTTTTT.

This clonotype was recorded many times. The chain links TRBV30 to TRBJ2-1, with D tentatively TRBD1 (6 bases). The V end was cut by 0 bases, the J end by 1 base, with 10 bases between. CDR3 length: 15 residues. Germline CDR1 reads GTSNPN; CDR2 reads SVGIG (reference sequence). The CDR3 nucleotides are TGTGCCTGGAGTGTACTAGGGGGATCCTACAATGAGCAGTTCTTC. This codes for CAWSVLGGSYNEQFF. The full variable domain, completed using reference TRBV30 and TRBJ2-1, is SQTIHQWPATLVQPVGSPLSLECTVEGTSNPNLYWYRQAAGRGLQLLFYSVGIGQISSEVPQNLSASRPQDRQFILSSKKLLLSDSGFYLCAWSVLGGSYNEQFFGPGTRLTVL.

The sample holds many counts of this clonotype. The chain has TRBV27 and TRBJ1-1; D is unclear. With 6 bases removed from V and 0 bases from J, the gap between germline ends came to 14 bases. The CDR3 length is 15 residues. Germline V lookup: CDR1 MNHEY, CDR2 SMNVEV (reference sequence). The CDR3 protein is CASRRVGIMNTEAFF. The CDR3 DNA sequence: TGTGCCAGCAGGAGAGTGGGGATCATGAACACTGAAGCTTTCTTT.

Ten or more counts support this clonotype. V gene TRBV7-2 combines with J gene TRBJ2-1; D perhaps matches TRBD1 (6 bases). Germline lookup yields CDR1 SGHTA and CDR2 FQGNSA. This CDR3 is 15 amino acids long. The V end lost 1 base, the J end lost 3 bases, and 10 bases lay between the germline ends. CDR3 DNA: TGTGCCAGCAGCTTAGAAATAGGGGGCTACAATGAGCAGTTCTTC. Amino acids: CASSLEIGGYNEQFF.

This clonotype was detected ten times or more. V and J are TRBV24-1 and TRBJ1-6; maybe TRBD1 (6 bases). In germline, CDR1 is KGHDR, CDR2 SFDVKD. V lost 3 bases, J lost 7 bases, and 9 bases lay in between. CDR3 length: 14 amino acids. Written as DNA, the CDR3 is TGTGCCACCAGTGATGGACAGCTGAATTCACCCCTCCACTTT. Its protein product is CATSDGQLNSPLHF.

The genes are TRBV30 and TRBJ1-1, with D perhaps matching TRBD1 (5 bases). The germline V gene has CDR1 GTSNPN and CDR2 SVGIG (reference sequence). The CDR3 runs 16 residues. V dropped 4 bases and J dropped 4 bases, with 22 bases sitting between them. CDR3 DNA sequence: TGTGCCTGGATCCCCCGGCGAGGCGGGAGGGGCACTGAAGCTTTCTTT. It is translated as CAWIPRRGGRGTEAFF. Full variable domain (outside the CDR3, taken from reference TRBV30 and TRBJ1-1): SQTIHQWPATLVQPVGSPLSLECTVEGTSNPNLYWYRQAAGRGLQLLFYSVGIGQISSEVPQNLSASRPQDRQFILSSKKLLLSDSGFYLCAWIPRRGGRGTEAFFGQGTRLTVV.

This clonotype turned up a few times. The J gene is TRBJ2-5, the V gene TRBV18; D is perhaps TRBD1 (5 bases). There are 14 residues in the CDR3. Germline-derived CDR1 and CDR2 are KGHSH and LQKENI. Trimming took off 2 bases at V and 5 bases at J, with 12 bases between the two ends. This chain's CDR3 is CASSPNPGFETQYF. DNA of the CDR3: TGTGCCAGCTCACCAAATCCAGGGTTTGAGACCCAGTACTTC. The full variable domain, completed using reference TRBV18 and TRBJ2-5, is NAGVMQNPRHLVRRRGQEARLRCSPMKGHSHVYWYRQLPEEGLKFMVYLQKENIIDESGMPKERFSAEFPKEGPSILRIQQVVRGDSAAYFCASSPNPGFETQYFGPGTRLLVL.

This chain connects TRBV15 to TRBJ2-7, with TRBD2 as a possible D gene (6 bases). The V gene's germline CDR1 is LNHNV and CDR2 YYDKDF (reference sequence). The V gene lost 0 bases and the J gene lost 0 bases, with 12 bases spanning the gap. The CDR3 has 16 amino acids. CDR3: CATSRDLGSGSYEQYF. CDR3 sequence (DNA): TGTGCCACCAGCAGAGATTTAGGTAGCGGCTCCTACGAGCAGTACTTC.

In regard to this clonotype: It is likely a read error, because the conserved phenylalanine at the end of the CDR3 is missing. The DNA of the CDR3 is TGCAGTGCTACCGGTCCTTCAACCTACAATGAGCAGTTCCTC. Translation: CSATGPSTYNEQFL. The V and J genes are TRBV20-1 and TRBJ2-1; D is ambiguous. The V end lost 4 bases, the J end lost 2 bases, and 12 bases lay between the germline ends. The CDR3 loop spans 14 amino acids. Per germline, CDR1 DFQATT and CDR2 SNEGSKA (reference sequence).

This clonotype was seen more than once but under ten times. The V call is TRBV6-1, the J call TRBJ2-2; perhaps D is TRBD1 or TRBD2 (5 bases each). The germline CDR1 and CDR2 sequences are MNHNS and SASEGT. The CDR3 runs to 14 residues. With 6 bases removed from V and 6 bases from J, the gap between germline ends came to 14 bases. CDR3 coding DNA: TGTGCCAGCAGGAGGGGAGCCGGTTCCGGGGAGCTGTTTTTT. Amino acids: CASRRGAGSGELFF.

This clonotype was recorded at least ten times. The chain links TRBV6-1 to TRBJ2-1; a weak D match, TRBD1 (6 bases). Germline V CDR1 and CDR2: MNHNS, SASEGT. The V end lost 2 bases, the J end lost 5 bases, and 13 bases lay between the germline ends. This CDR3 region has 15 residues. The CDR3 loop reads CASSEPWGPDNEQFF. For the CDR3, the DNA is TGTGCCAGCAGTGAACCGTGGGGGCCGGACAATGAGCAGTTCTTC.

At least ten counts were recorded for this clonotype. The rearrangement joins TRBV29-1 to TRBJ1-1, with a weak D call TRBD1 (6 bases). V lost 6 bases to trimming and J lost 5 bases, with 16 bases between them. This CDR3 comprises 13 residues. Germline values: CDR1 SQVTM, CDR2 ANQGSEA. CDR3 in DNA: TGCAGCGTGGAACAGGGACGTTTTACTGAAGCTTTCTTT. Translated, it gives CSVEQGRFTEAFF. The full variable domain, with the rest looked up from reference TRBV29-1 and TRBJ1-1, is SAVISQKPSRDICQRGTSLTIQCQVDSQVTMMFWYRQQPGQSLTLIATANQGSEATYESGFVIDKFPISRPNLTFSTLTVSNMSPEDSSIYLCSVEQGRFTEAFFGQGTRLTVV.

This clonotype was seen ten or more times. The rearrangement links TRBV3-1 to TRBJ1-2, with D uncertain. Germline CDR1 is LGHDT and CDR2 is YNNKEL (reference sequence). The CDR3 covers 11 residues. The V end was cut by 1 base, the J end by 4 bases, with 1 base between. The CDR3 sequence: CASSQGYGYTF. The CDR3 DNA is TGTGCCAGCAGCCAAGGCTATGGCTACACCTTC.

This clonotype turned up a few times. V usage is TRBV4-1 and J usage is TRBJ2-2; TRBD1 is a possible D gene (6 bases). The CDR3 contains 14 residues. CDR1 and CDR2 from the germline V gene are MGHRA and YSYEKL. Trimming pared 4 bases from V and 6 bases from J, leaving 12 bases between. The CDR3 spells CASSRAQGSGELFF. The CDR3 DNA sequence: TGCGCCAGCAGCCGAGCACAGGGTTCCGGGGAGCTGTTTTTT.

The chain combines TRBV11-2 with TRBJ1-3; D not resolved. Trimming shortened V by 1 base and J by 3 bases, and 28 bases separated the two germline ends. This CDR3 contains 21 residues. Germline CDR1 reads SGHAT; CDR2 reads FQNNGV. The DNA for the CDR3 is TGTGCCAGCAGCTTAGTATTGGCGTTGACTCGGGAGCCGGTTCTTGGAAACACCATATATTTT. Encoded protein: CASSLVLALTREPVLGNTIYF.

Points on this clonotype: The junction departs from the called germline gene at one end, perhaps through a read error. CDR3 DNA sequence: TGTGCCTGGAGTACGAGGGGCACAGGTACGCAGTATTTT. Translating it yields CAWSTRGTGTQYF. The chain combines TRBV30 with TRBJ2-3; D assignment may be TRBD1 or TRBD2 (5 bases each). The CDR3 extends over 13 amino acids. Germline V gene lookup returns CDR1 GTSNPN and CDR2 SVGIG (reference sequence).

This clonotype came up many times. The chain uses TRBV28 and TRBJ2-1; TRBD2 might be the D (6 bases). This CDR3 spans 14 amino acids. V was shortened by 3 bases and J by 4 bases, with 10 bases between the two germline ends. Germline-derived CDR1 and CDR2 are MDHEN and SYDVKM. CDR3 amino acids: CASSFRRDYNEQFF. In DNA form, the CDR3 reads TGTGCCAGCAGTTTTAGGCGGGATTACAATGAGCAGTTCTTC.

A word on this clonotype: This may arise from a read error, as a much more abundant clone is one base away. This chain uses TRBV11-1 with TRBJ2-4, with D maybe TRBD2 (6 bases). V lost 4 bases and J 5 bases, leaving 15 bases between the germline ends. Per the germline V gene, CDR1 is SGHAT and CDR2 is FQDESV (reference sequence). The CDR3 runs to 15 residues. The CDR3, as DNA: TGTGCCAGCAGCTCAAACACTGGCGGGGAAAACATTCAGTACTTC. This gives the protein CASSSNTGGENIQYF.

This clonotype was observed at least ten times. The chain combines TRBV11-2 with TRBJ2-3; no reliable D call. This CDR3 spans 14 amino acids. Germline CDR1 SGHAT, CDR2 FQNNGV. V gave up 3 bases and J gave up 0 bases, with 7 bases separating them. DNA for the CDR3: TGTGCCAGCAGCTTGTCTTACAGCACAGATACGCAGTATTTT. Amino acid sequence: CASSLSYSTDTQYF.

This clonotype was recorded many times. V is TRBV6-1 and J is TRBJ2-3; 8 nucleotides align to TRBD2. Trimming at V came to 5 bases and at J to 2 bases, leaving 15 bases not matched to a gene. CDR1 MNHNS and CDR2 SASEGT come from the germline V gene. This CDR3 comprises 18 residues. The CDR3 loop is CASSSDRGGTRPTDTQYF. The CDR3 nucleotides read TGTGCCAGCAGTTCGGATCGGGGGGGAACACGACCCACAGATACGCAGTATTTT.

There are a few counts of this clonotype. This chain links TRBV7-3 with TRBJ2-1, with TRBD2 matching over 9 bases. V lost 2 bases, J lost 4 bases, and 9 bases stayed unmatched. Germline V lookup: CDR1 SGHTA, CDR2 FQGTGA. The CDR3 totals 17 residues. This chain's CDR3 is CASSLDFGGRAYNEQFF. The CDR3 region has the DNA TGTGCCAGCAGCTTAGACTTCGGCGGGAGGGCTTACAATGAGCAGTTCTTC.

This clonotype was counted at least ten times. The chain recombines TRBV6-1 with TRBJ2-1; a possible D gene is TRBD2 (5 bases). The CDR3 loop spans 13 amino acids. V lost 1 base and J lost 8, with 9 bases in between. The V gene's germline CDR1 is MNHNS and CDR2 SASEGT. Here the CDR3 reads CASSEGRAYEQFF. The CDR3 DNA follows: TGTGCCAGCAGTGAAGGGCGGGCCTATGAGCAGTTCTTC.

This clonotype was observed many times. The chain combines TRBV18 with TRBJ2-2, with unresolved D. The CDR3 is made up of 15 amino acids. CDR1 is KGHSH, CDR2 LQKENI, per germline. V gave up 2 bases and J gave up 8 bases, with 15 bases separating them. CDR3 nucleotides: TGTGCCAGCTCACCATATGGACCCCCCGATGGGGAGCTGTTTTTT. The encoded protein is CASSPYGPPDGELFF. The variable domain in full, completed from reference TRBV18 and TRBJ2-2, reads NAGVMQNPRHLVRRRGQEARLRCSPMKGHSHVYWYRQLPEEGLKFMVYLQKENIIDESGMPKERFSAEFPKEGPSILRIQQVVRGDSAAYFCASSPYGPPDGELFFGEGSRLTVL.